This is a list of T cell receptor beta chains from one sample in a study of blood T cell repertoires in COVID-19. Sequenced by immunoSEQ multiplex PCR; TCRdb stores in-frame clones only, minus some. The sample records a few hundred thousand clones, around 83% being singletons. The sample comprised peripheral blood. The receptors come from a woman between 45 and 65 years old with acute or convalescent COVID-19. Each CDR3 is given with its conserved first and last residue. The order of the fields is V gene, J gene, clone size, D gene, CDR3 DNA, CDR3 protein. The D gene is left open where the match is weak. Size tells how often a clone was seen (once, few, many) or the class of an expanded clone, and some rows leave it out.

TRBV10-3	TRBJ1-1	NA	TRBD1	TGTGCCATCAGTGAGGGGGGACAGGGATATACTGAAGCTTTCTTT	CAISEGGQGYTEAFF
TRBV30	TRBJ1-2	NA	NA	TGTGCCTGGAGTAAAGACAGTAACTATGGCTACACCTTC	CAWSKDSNYGYTF
TRBV5-1	TRBJ2-5	NA	NA	TGCGCCAGCAGCAGATCCAGGGAGACCCAGTACTTC	CASSRSRETQYF
TRBV7-9	TRBJ2-1	NA	NA	TGTGCCAGCAAGGGAGGGGGGGTCTACAATGAGCAGTTCTTC	CASKGGGVYNEQFF
TRBV9	TRBJ1-1	once	NA	TGTGCCAGCAGCGTAGTAAGGGGCACTGAAGCTTTCTTT	CASSVVRGTEAFF
TRBV27	TRBJ1-5	NA	NA	TGTGCCAGCAGTGTCGGGGTTGGGGGGGCGCGCAATCAGCCCCAGCATTTT	CASSVGVGGARNQPQHF
TRBV19	TRBJ1-1	NA	NA	TGTGCCAGTAGTCCCAGGGACTACACTGAAGCTTTCTTT	CASSPRDYTEAFF
TRBV18	TRBJ2-5	NA	TRBD2	TGTGCCAGCTCAGAGCTAAGCGGGGCACAAGAGACCCAGTACTTC	CASSELSGAQETQYF
TRBV27	TRBJ2-7	NA	TRBD1	TGTGCCAGCAGTGCCGGGACAGGGGGCTACGAGCAGTACTTC	CASSAGTGGYEQYF
TRBV6-6	TRBJ1-3	NA	TRBD1	TGTGCCAGCAGTCGATCGACAGGGAAGGGAAACACCATATATTTT	CASSRSTGKGNTIYF
TRBV7-2	TRBJ1-1	NA	TRBD1	TGTGCCAGCAGCTTACAACCCTGGACAGGGGATCAAGCTTTCTTT	CASSLQPWTGDQAFF
TRBV7-2	TRBJ2-5	NA	NA	TGTGCCAGCAGCTTCGAGGGAGAGGAGACCCAGTACTTC	CASSFEGEETQYF
TRBV29-1	TRBJ2-4	NA	TRBD2	TGCAGCGTTTTGACTAGCGAGGGCATTCAGTACTTC	CSVLTSEGIQYF
TRBV2	TRBJ2-4	few	TRBD2	TGTGCCAGCAGTAGACTAGCGGGGGGGCGGAACATTCAGTACTTC	CASSRLAGGRNIQYF
TRBV27	TRBJ1-2	NA	NA	TGTGCCAGCAGTTTAGGCGCAGGGAAAGACTATGGCTACACCTTC	CASSLGAGKDYGYTF
TRBV9	TRBJ1-2	NA	NA	TGTGCCAGCAGCGCTGGGGGGATAGATGGCTACACCTTC	CASSAGGIDGYTF
TRBV19	TRBJ1-2	NA	NA	TGTGCCAGTAAAGCCGGGACAAACTATGGCTACACCTTC	CASKAGTNYGYTF
TRBV7-9	TRBJ2-7	NA	TRBD1	TGTGCCAGCTCCTACAGGGGGATAAGCGACGAGCAGTACTTC	CASSYRGISDEQYF
TRBV7-2	TRBJ2-7	NA	TRBD2	TGTGCCAGCAGACGGACTAGCGGGAGTAACGAGCAGTACTTC	CASRRTSGSNEQYF
TRBV6-5	TRBJ1-4	few	NA	TGTGCCAGCACCCGCACGGGGGTGAATGAAAAACTGTTTTTT	CASTRTGVNEKLFF
TRBV7-9	TRBJ1-1	few	NA	TGTGCCAGCAGCTTAGAAGGGGGACGTGAAGCTTTCTTT	CASSLEGGREAFF
TRBV20-1	TRBJ1-5	few	TRBD1	TGCAGTGCCAGTACAGGGGTCGGGCAGCCCCAGCATTTT	CSASTGVGQPQHF
TRBV30	TRBJ2-1	NA	NA	TGTGCCTGGAGTGTACTTCGTTCGCAGTTCTTC	CAWSVLRSQFF
TRBV3-1/TRBV3-2	TRBJ1-5	NA	NA	TGTGCCAGCAGCCCGGACAGCACAAATTCACGGCCCCAGCATTTT	CASSPDSTNSRPQHF
TRBV5-1	TRBJ1-3	NA	NA	TGCGCCAGCAGCTTGAGCGGGTCCCTCGGGAACACCATATATTTT	CASSLSGSLGNTIYF
TRBV12-3/TRBV12-4	TRBJ1-3	NA	NA	TGTGCCAGCAGTTTGACATCTGGAAACACCATATATTTT	CASSLTSGNTIYF
TRBV9	TRBJ2-3	NA	TRBD2	TGTGCCAGCAGCGCTCATCGCGGGGGGCGCGGCCCAGTAGATACGCAGTATTTT	CASSAHRGGRGPVDTQYF
TRBV11-2	TRBJ1-1	NA	NA	TGTGCCAGCAGCTTCAAGGCCGGGACAAAAGCTTTCTTT	CASSFKAGTKAFF
TRBV18	TRBJ1-2	NA	NA	TGTGCCAGCTCACTGAACCGACAGGAATACACCTTC	CASSLNRQEYTF
TRBV6-5	TRBJ2-1	NA	TRBD2	TGTGCCAGCGTGAAGGGAGGGGCTGACAATGAGCAGTTCTTC	CASVKGGADNEQFF
TRBV5-4	TRBJ2-5	NA	TRBD2	TGTGCCAGCAAGACTAGCGGGGGGGCGTGGGAGACCCAGTACTTC	CASKTSGGAWETQYF
TRBV2	TRBJ1-2	NA	TRBD1	TGTGCCAGCAGCTCACCGGGACAGGGGAGCTATGGCTACACCTTC	CASSSPGQGSYGYTF
TRBV19	TRBJ2-1	NA	TRBD2	TGTGCCAGTAGTCCTAGCGGGAATGAGCAGTTCTTC	CASSPSGNEQFF
TRBV7-2	TRBJ2-2	NA	NA	TGTGCCAGCAGCCGCCTGCCGGGTCTTCCCCCCGGGGAGCTGTTTTTT	CASSRLPGLPPGELFF
TRBV29-1	TRBJ2-1	NA	TRBD2	TGCAGCGTTGAACGTCTAGCGGGTATCAATGAGCAGTTCTTC	CSVERLAGINEQFF
TRBV5-4	TRBJ1-1	NA	TRBD1	TGTGCCAGCAGCTTAAGGGCAGGGGGCATGAACACTGAAGCTTTCTTT	CASSLRAGGMNTEAFF
TRBV18	TRBJ2-5	NA	TRBD1	TGTGCCAGCTCACCGGGACAGCAAGAGACCCAGTACTTC	CASSPGQQETQYF
TRBV2	TRBJ2-5	NA	NA	TGTGCCAGCAGTACTAGTGACCAAGAGACCCAGTACTTC	CASSTSDQETQYF
TRBV7-8	TRBJ2-5	NA	TRBD2	TGTGCCAGCAGAGGGTTGACTAGCGGTGAGACCCAGTACTTC	CASRGLTSGETQYF
TRBV2	TRBJ2-1	NA	TRBD2	TGTGCCAGCAAGGGACTAGCAACGGATGAGCAGTTCTTC	CASKGLATDEQFF
TRBV5-1	TRBJ1-2	few	TRBD1	TGCGCCAGCAGCTCAGGTGACACAGGGGGCGCGGGCTACACCTTC	CASSSGDTGGAGYTF
TRBV5-4	TRBJ1-4	NA	NA	TGTGCCAGCAGCACCTACTCGGGGGAAAAACTGTTTTTT	CASSTYSGEKLFF
TRBV27	TRBJ1-4	once	NA	TGTGCCAGCAGTTTAGAGGGTGCGGCTAATGAAAAACTGTTTTTT	CASSLEGAANEKLFF
TRBV6-2/TRBV6-3	TRBJ1-6	NA	NA	TGTGCCAGCAGCCGTGTGAATGTCCTGGGGCAGGGCAGCTCTAATTCACCCCTCCACTTT	CASSRVNVLGQGSSNSPLHF